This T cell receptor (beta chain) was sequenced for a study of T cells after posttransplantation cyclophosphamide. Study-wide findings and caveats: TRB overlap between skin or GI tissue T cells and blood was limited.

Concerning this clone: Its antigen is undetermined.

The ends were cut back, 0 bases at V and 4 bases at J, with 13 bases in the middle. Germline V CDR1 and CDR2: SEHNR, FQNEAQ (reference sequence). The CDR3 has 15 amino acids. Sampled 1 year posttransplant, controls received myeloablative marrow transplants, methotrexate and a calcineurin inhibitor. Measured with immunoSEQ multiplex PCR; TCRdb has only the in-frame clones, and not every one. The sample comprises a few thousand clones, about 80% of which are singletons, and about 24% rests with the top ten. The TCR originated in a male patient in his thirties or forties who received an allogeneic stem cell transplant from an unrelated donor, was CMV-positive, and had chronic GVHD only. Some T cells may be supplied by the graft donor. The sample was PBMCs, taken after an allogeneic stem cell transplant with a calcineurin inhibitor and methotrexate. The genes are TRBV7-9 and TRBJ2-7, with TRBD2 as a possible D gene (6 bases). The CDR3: CASSLARGRRYEQYF. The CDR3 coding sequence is TGTGCCAGCAGCTTAGCGCGGGGCAGGAGATACGAGCAGTACTTC.